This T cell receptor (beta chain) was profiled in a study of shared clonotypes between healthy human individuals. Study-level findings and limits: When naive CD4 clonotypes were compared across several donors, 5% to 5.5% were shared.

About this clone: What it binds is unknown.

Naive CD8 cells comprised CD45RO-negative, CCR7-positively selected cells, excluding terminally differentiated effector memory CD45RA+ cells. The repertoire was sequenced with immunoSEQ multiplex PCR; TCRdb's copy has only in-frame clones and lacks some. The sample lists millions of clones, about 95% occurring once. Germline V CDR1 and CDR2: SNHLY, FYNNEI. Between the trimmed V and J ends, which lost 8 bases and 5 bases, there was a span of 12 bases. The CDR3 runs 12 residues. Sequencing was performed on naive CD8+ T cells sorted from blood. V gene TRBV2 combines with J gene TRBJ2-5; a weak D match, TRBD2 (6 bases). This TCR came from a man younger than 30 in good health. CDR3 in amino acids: CASSPAGETQYF. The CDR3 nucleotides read TGTGCCAGCTCCCCGGCGGGGGAGACCCAGTACTTC.